This TCR beta chain was obtained from a study of blood T cell repertoires in COVID-19 (TCRdb year 2020). Regarding the research as a whole: Samples covering the acute and convalescent phases of COVID-19 were provided by collaborators in the United States, Italy and Spain. The prospective study material was composed of cDNA or gDNA derived from T cells, B-cell-depleted T cells, or PBMCs. Samples came from the ongoing ImmuneRACE study (first 160 participants) plus 1,254 subjects from 6 global collaborators. The dataset comprised deeply sampled blood TCRbeta repertoires from subjects exposed to, actively infected with, or recovered from COVID-19. The sample metadata nearly always contained a de-identified subject ID, COVID-19 status, age in years and sex. Where available, HLA class I and class II types were obtained from metadata supplied by the sample provider rather than from assay-based typing. The repertoires were made available in a free public database intended to serve as a resource for research on the immune response to SARS-CoV-2.

Details on this clone: Its target antigen remains unknown. One base away there is no much larger clone; base qualities are not given.

V is shortened by 2 bases, J by 3 bases, and the region joining them spans 5 bases. The germline V gene gives CDR1 as MNHNS and CDR2 as SASEGT. Inclusive of the bounding cysteine and phenylalanine, the CDR3 is 12 residues long. This entry keeps only the CDR3 DNA: 36 bases, framed from base 1. The collaborating institutions used their own protocols to collect whole blood in K2EDTA tubes. For TCRbeta analysis, collaborators shipped samples as frozen whole blood, isolated PBMCs, or DNA extracted from either of those sample types. TCRbeta CDR3 regions were amplified from genomic DNA by means of the immunoSEQ Assay, a bias-controlled multiplex PCR. The paper's processing steps were these. Nucleated cell counts per sample were estimated from amplification of reference gene primers within the assay. To quantify the absolute abundance of each unique TCRbeta CDR3 rearrangement, sequence reads were collapsed and filtered. Productive Simpson clonality was computed per sample as the square root of Simpson's diversity index over productive rearrangements. Entries here come from immuneACCESS through TCRdb and include only in-frame sequences with V and J called. Some clones fail to appear in such tables; in the studies checked, an unresolved V gene covers under half of the shortfall, and the cause of the remainder is unknown. The D gene and trimming were derived from the DNA, and the V and J assignments and clone size from that table. Here the sample has roughly 260,000 clones; about 80% occur a single time. Approximately 5% of the sample goes to the ten largest clones.

Broad study findings and their caveats: How much clinical and demographic metadata was included differed by source and by participant, and the metadata was provided uncurated.

The receptor was isolated from an elderly woman with active or convalescent COVID-19. The receptor chain draws on TRBV6-1 and TRBJ2-7, with the D gene call left open. The sample taken for sequencing was peripheral blood. The nucleotide sequence is given as TGTGCCAGCAGTGAATTTTACTACGAGCAGTACTTC. Its protein product is CASSEFYYEQYF.